Each of the 24 T cell receptor beta chains below was sequenced from the same sample in a study of control samples from healthy donors and cancer patients. The data were produced by immunoSEQ multiplex PCR, yet TCRdb's version contains in-frame clones alone and is incomplete. Here the sample spans about 190,000 clones, roughly nine tenths being singletons. Sample: blood. These receptors were obtained from a man in his thirties or forties in good health.

This rearrangement joins TRBV5-1 to TRBJ1-4; D gene unclear. Germline values: CDR1 SGHRS, CDR2 YFSETQ. The ends were cut back, 5 bases at V and 3 bases at J, with 5 bases in the middle. The CDR3 sequence is 12 residues long. The chain's CDR3 is CASREANEKLFF. As DNA, the CDR3 is TGCGCCAGCAGAGAGGCTAATGAAAAACTGTTTTTT.

The chain uses TRBV18 and TRBJ1-2, with 7 bases fitting TRBD1. The germline CDR1 and CDR2 sequences are KGHSH and LQKENI. V lost 4 bases, J lost 1 base, and 3 bases stayed unmatched. CDR3 length: 14 residues. CDR3 sequence reads: CASSRDSLNYGYTF. As DNA, the CDR3 is TGTGCCAGCTCACGGGACAGTCTTAACTATGGCTACACCTTC.

The genes are TRBV18 and TRBJ2-7, with 9 nucleotides matching TRBD1. This CDR3 contains 15 residues. Per the germline V gene, CDR1 is KGHSH and CDR2 is LQKENI. J gave up 2 bases and V 6 bases, and 8 bases lay outside the gene matches. As DNA, the CDR3 is TGTGCCAGCTCGGAGAGACAGGGGGGCACCTACGAGCAGTACTTC. It encodes CASSERQGGTYEQYF.

This clone showed up just a few times. The chain joins TRBV6-6 to TRBJ1-6, with unresolved D. Germline V gene sequence: CDR1 MNHNY, CDR2 SVGAGI (reference sequence). This CDR3 has 12 amino acids. V lost 6 bases and J lost 5, with 5 bases in between. The CDR3 loop is CASSPDNSPLHF. In DNA form, the CDR3 reads TGTGCCAGCAGCCCGGATAATTCACCCCTCCACTTT.

This chain joins TRBV19 and TRBJ1-1; TRBD1 matches at 8 bases. This CDR3 contains 13 residues. V trimming: 7 bases; J trimming: 4 bases; junction bases outside the gene matches: 5. Germline V lookup: CDR1 LNHDA, CDR2 SQIVND (reference sequence). The CDR3: CASTAGQVTEAFF. The CDR3 DNA reads as TGTGCCAGTACCGCGGGACAGGTCACTGAAGCTTTCTTT. Full variable domain (outside the CDR3, taken from reference TRBV19 and TRBJ1-1): DGGITQSPKYLFRKEGQNVTLSCEQNLNHDAMYWYRQDPGQGLRLIYYSQIVNDFQKGDIAEGYSVSREKKESFPLTVTSAQKNPTAFYLCASTAGQVTEAFFGQGTRLTVV.

The chain is built from TRBV5-1 and TRBJ2-5; 9 positions agree with TRBD1. The CDR3 runs to 14 residues. The V and J ends lost 0 bases and 5 bases, in that order; junction bases with no gene match: 2. Looked up from germline, CDR1 is SGHRS and CDR2 is YFSETQ. The CDR3 loop is CASSLGGQGETQYF. As DNA, the CDR3 is TGCGCCAGCAGCTTGGGGGGACAGGGTGAGACCCAGTACTTC.

V is TRBV16 and J is TRBJ1-3, with TRBD1 matching over 7 bases. This CDR3 has 15 residues. Trimming cost V 4 bases and J 4 bases; bases outside gene matches: 7. Germline CDR1 KGHSY, CDR2 FQNENV. In DNA, the CDR3 is TGTGCCAGCAGCCGCGAACAGGGGTCCGGAAACACCATATATTTT. Translating gives CASSREQGSGNTIYF.

This clone was detected a few times. The rearrangement joins TRBV14 to TRBJ2-2; D gene ambiguous. Between the trimmed V and J ends, which lost 2 bases and 4 bases, there was a span of 11 bases. The CDR3 totals 15 residues. The germline V gene encodes CDR1 SGHDN and CDR2 FVKESK. CDR3 nucleotides: TGTGCCAGCAGCCAACAGGCAGGCCCCACCGGGGAGCTGTTTTTT. Its translation: CASSQQAGPTGELFF. Based on the CDR3 plus reference TRBV14 and TRBJ2-2, the full variable domain is EAGVTQFPSHSVIEKGQTVTLRCDPISGHDNLYWYRRVMGKEIKFLLHFVKESKQDESGMPNNRFLAERTGGTYSTLKVQPAELEDSGVYFCASSQQAGPTGELFFGEGSRLTVL.

V usage is TRBV6-1 and J usage is TRBJ2-7; possibly TRBD2 for D (6 bases). The germline V and J ends were trimmed by 6 bases and 2 bases, with 11 bases remaining between them. This CDR3 is built from 13 residues. Per germline, CDR1 MNHNS and CDR2 SASEGT. Written as DNA, the CDR3 is TGTGCCAGCAGACCCGGGACTCCCTACGAGCAGTACTTC. Translating gives CASRPGTPYEQYF.

This rearrangement joins TRBV3-1 (or the pseudogene TRBV3-2) to TRBJ2-1; 9 bases are a match to TRBD1. V dropped 1 base and J dropped 7; count of bases not matched to a gene: 5. This CDR3 has 15 amino acids. Looked up from germline, CDR1 is LGHDT and CDR2 is YNNKEL (reference sequence). The CDR3 nucleotides read TGTGCCAGCAGCCAAGTTTGGACAGGGGTGAATGAGCAGTTCTTC. Its translation is CASSQVWTGVNEQFF.

The chain carries TRBV3-1 (or the pseudogene TRBV3-2) and TRBJ2-7, with 9 bases fitting TRBD2. Germline CDR1 reads LGHDT; CDR2 reads YNNKEL (reference sequence). The CDR3 loop spans 17 amino acids. The trim removed 1 base at V and 5 bases at J, leaving 12 bases unmatched. The CDR3 sequence is CASSQALSGGYLDEQYF. CDR3 coding DNA: TGTGCCAGCAGCCAAGCCTTAAGCGGGGGGTATCTCGACGAGCAGTACTTC.

J is TRBJ2-3 and V is TRBV7-2; 11 nucleotides agree with TRBD2. Germline CDR1 reads SGHTA; CDR2 reads FQGNSA. Trimming at V came to 3 bases and at J to 3 bases, leaving 5 bases not matched to a gene. The CDR3 runs 16 residues. The DNA of the CDR3 is TGTGCCAGCAGCTTTGATAGCGGGGGGGCAACAGATACGCAGTATTTT. Its translation is CASSFDSGGATDTQYF.

The chain has TRBV5-4 and TRBJ2-3, with 8 bases matching TRBD1. The V gene end was trimmed by 0 bases and the J gene end by 0 bases; junction bases not matched to a gene: 3. Germline assignment: CDR1 SGHNT and CDR2 YYREEE (reference sequence). The CDR3 covers 16 residues. CDR3 DNA sequence: TGTGCCAGCAGCTTGGGGACAGGGACTAGCACAGATACGCAGTATTTT. The encoded protein is CASSLGTGTSTDTQYF. Based on the CDR3 plus reference TRBV5-4 and TRBJ2-3, the full variable domain is ETGVTQSPTHLIKTRGQQVTLRCSSQSGHNTVSWYQQALGQGPQFIFQYYREEENGRGNFPPRFSGLQFPNYSSELNVNALELDDSALYLCASSLGTGTSTDTQYFGPGTRLTVL.

The chain carries TRBV19 and TRBJ1-6; D gene uncertain. The V gene's germline CDR1 is LNHDA and CDR2 SQIVND (reference sequence). CDR3 length: 16 amino acids. V was cut by 6 bases and J by 2 bases, with 14 bases left in between. The CDR3 is CASRNEQTTYNSPLHF. The CDR3, as DNA: TGTGCCAGTAGAAATGAACAAACCACCTATAATTCACCCCTCCACTTT.

The rearrangement uses TRBV4-1 and TRBJ2-1; D not certain. With 2 bases removed from V and 7 bases from J, the gap between germline ends came to 9 bases. CDR3 length: 13 amino acids. Germline V CDR1 and CDR2: MGHRA, YSYEKL. In DNA form, the CDR3 reads TGCGCCAGCAGCCAAAGCCCCAATAATGAGCAGTTCTTC. It translates to CASSQSPNNEQFF.

This chain uses TRBV7-9 with TRBJ2-7, with D unresolved. Germline CDR1 reads SEHNR; CDR2 reads FQNEAQ (reference sequence). The CDR3 runs to 13 residues. The ends were cut back, 6 bases at V and 0 bases at J, with 9 bases in the middle. The CDR3 is CASSPGLSYEQYF. The CDR3 DNA follows: TGTGCCAGCAGTCCCGGCCTCTCCTACGAGCAGTACTTC. Looking up the rest from reference TRBV7-9 and TRBJ2-7 gives the full variable domain: DTGVSQNPRHKITKRGQNVTFRCDPISEHNRLYWYRQTLGQGPEFLTYFQNEAQLEKSRLLSDRFSAERPKGSFSTLEIQRTEQGDSAMYLCASSPGLSYEQYFGPGTRLTVT.

This clone was recorded a few times. The chain couples TRBV10-1 to TRBJ2-3; TRBD2 agrees at 11 bases. The V gene end was trimmed by 5 bases and the J gene end by 1 base; junction bases not matched to a gene: 5. Germline V CDR1 and CDR2: WNHNN, SYGVQD (reference sequence). The CDR3 is 16 residues long. The CDR3 loop reads CASSFSGGVGTDTQYF. For the CDR3, the DNA is TGCGCCAGCAGTTTTAGCGGGGGGGTCGGCACAGATACGCAGTATTTT.

The chain combines TRBV7-8 with TRBJ1-6, with unresolved D. V shed 5 bases and J shed 0 bases, with 14 bases lying between them. Germline lookup yields CDR1 SGHVS and CDR2 FQNEAQ. This CDR3 has 17 amino acids. The CDR3 DNA follows: TGTGCCAGCAGCCCCCCAGCAGTCAGCTCCTATAATTCACCCCTCCACTTT. This sequence encodes CASSPPAVSSYNSPLHF.

This clone was seen only a few times. The chain combines TRBV5-1 with TRBJ1-6; D possibly corresponds to TRBD1 (6 bases). With 3 bases removed from V and 7 bases from J, the gap between germline ends came to 17 bases. The germline gives CDR1 SGHRS, CDR2 YFSETQ. CDR3 size: 16 residues. The CDR3 protein is CASSSSGGRGNSPLHF. CDR3 bases: TGCGCCAGCAGCTCGAGCGGGGGCCGTGGGAATTCACCCCTCCACTTT.

The chain recombines TRBV7-7 with TRBJ1-1; the D gene is possibly TRBD1 (5 bases). CDR3 length equals 15 residues. Trimming shortened V by 5 bases and J by 0 bases, and 13 bases separated the two germline ends. Germline CDR1 reads SSHAT; CDR2 reads FNYEAQ (reference sequence). The CDR3 spells CASSPLDSMNTEAFF. The CDR3, as DNA: TGTGCCAGCAGCCCCCTTGACAGCATGAACACTGAAGCTTTCTTT.

The J gene is TRBJ2-1, the V gene TRBV11-2; TRBD2 agrees at 8 bases. Per the germline V gene, CDR1 is SGHAT and CDR2 is FQNNGV. This CDR3 has 18 residues. V lost 1 base and J lost 5; bases outside the gene matches: 13. CDR3 loop: CASSLVGLSAGGDNEQFF. The CDR3 nucleotides read TGTGCCAGCAGCTTAGTTGGGTTATCTGCGGGGGGCGACAATGAGCAGTTCTTC. Looking up the rest from reference TRBV11-2 and TRBJ2-1 gives the full variable domain: EAGVAQSPRYKIIEKRQSVAFWCNPISGHATLYWYQQILGQGPKLLIQFQNNGVVDDSQLPKDRFSAERLKGVDSTLKIQPAKLEDSAVYLCASSLVGLSAGGDNEQFFGPGTRLTVL.

The gene calls are TRBV5-6 and TRBJ1-2, with D possibly being TRBD1 (6 bases). This CDR3 has 14 residues. Germline V gives CDR1 SGHDT, CDR2 YYEEEE. Trimming left V 1 base short and J 2 bases short, with 9 bases between. CDR3 sequence: CASSLRRGNYGYTF. The DNA for the CDR3 is TGTGCCAGCAGCTTGAGGAGGGGGAACTATGGCTACACCTTC.

The chain combines TRBV7-9 with TRBJ2-4; D could derive from TRBD1 or TRBD2 (5 bases each). The V end lost 6 bases, the J end lost 1 base, and 7 bases lay between the germline ends. Germline lookup yields CDR1 SEHNR and CDR2 FQNEAQ (reference sequence). This CDR3 is built from 13 residues. The CDR3 reads CASRGEAKNIQYF. The CDR3 DNA is TGTGCCAGCAGGGGGGAGGCCAAAAACATTCAGTACTTC.

The chain couples TRBV27 to TRBJ2-7; the match to TRBD1 covers 7 bases. This CDR3 spans 14 amino acids. Germline CDR1 reads MNHEY; CDR2 reads SMNVEV (reference sequence). J was trimmed by 0 bases and V by 5 bases; bases with no gene match: 4. The CDR3 bases are TGTGCCAGCAGTACCGGGACAGTCTCCTACGAGCAGTACTTC. Translation gives CASSTGTVSYEQYF.